A single TCR beta chain is shown here with its context. Its antigen is undetermined. The data stem from a study of cytomegalovirus exposure and HLA in healthy donors. General study results and limits: In a later analysis, an Asian-associated ancestry cluster reportedly showed fewer N-insertions than the roughly 690-donor mean. Later analysis found that TCR beta chains associated with HLA were more clonally expanded than other, equally common chains. A previous analysis found most TCR beta V segments productive roughly 90% or roughly 30% of the time.

Trimming took 0 bases from V and 7 from J; bases not matched to a gene: 5. The CDR3 sequence is 14 residues long. Per germline, CDR1 SGHRS and CDR2 YFSETQ. Donors showed nominal health when sampled, although they likely had unrecorded immune exposures. The PCR employed 60 Vbeta primers together with 13 Jbeta primers. The assay was immunoSEQ multiplex PCR, and TCRdb's table has in-frame clones only and misses some. The sample includes 110,000 to 150,000 clones, about 70% of them seen just once. The chain employs TRBV5-1 and TRBJ1-1, with TRBD1 matching over 8 bases. The sequencing input was PBMCs. The sequence derives from a woman aged 40 to 49 in good health and CMV-seronegative. CDR3: CASSLVAGGGEAFF. Written as DNA, the CDR3 is TGCGCCAGCAGCTTGGTGGCAGGGGGCGGTGAAGCTTTCTTT.